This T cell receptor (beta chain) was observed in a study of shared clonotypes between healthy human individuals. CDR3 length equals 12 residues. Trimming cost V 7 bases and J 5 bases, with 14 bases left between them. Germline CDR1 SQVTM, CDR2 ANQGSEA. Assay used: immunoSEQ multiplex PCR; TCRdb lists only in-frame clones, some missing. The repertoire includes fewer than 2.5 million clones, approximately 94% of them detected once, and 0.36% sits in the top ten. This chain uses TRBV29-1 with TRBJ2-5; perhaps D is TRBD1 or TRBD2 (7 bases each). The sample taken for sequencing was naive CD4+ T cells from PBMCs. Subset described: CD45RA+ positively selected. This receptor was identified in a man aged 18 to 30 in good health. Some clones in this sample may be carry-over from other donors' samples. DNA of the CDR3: TGCAGCGGGCAGGGGGGGACGGAGACCCAGTACTTC. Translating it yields CSGQGGTETQYF.